This T cell receptor beta chain was identified in a study of cytomegalovirus exposure and HLA in healthy donors. Overall study findings and caveats: For most TCR beta V segments, an earlier analysis put the productive rate at about 87% or about 30% of the time. The study designated about 160 TCR beta chains cytomegalovirus-associated.

PCR amplification relied on 60 Vbeta primers (plus 13 Jbeta primers). Here immunoSEQ multiplex PCR was the method, and the copy in TCRdb shows in-frame clones only, minus some. The sample comprises under 70,000 clones, 65% to 80% of which are singletons, and about 32% rests with the top ten. V was trimmed by 1 base and J by 0 bases, leaving 11 bases between them. This CDR3 has 15 residues. The germline V gene encodes CDR1 SQVTM and CDR2 ANQGSEA. In the case of this clone: Its antigen remains unidentified.

V usage is TRBV29-1 and J usage is TRBJ2-3, with D perhaps TRBD2 (5 bases). The sequenced material came from PBMCs. This clonotype originated in a man aged 40-50 years in good health and CMV-seropositive. Here the CDR3 reads CSVEGGQVSTDTQYF. In DNA form, the CDR3 reads TGCAGCGTTGAAGGCGGGCAGGTGAGCACAGATACGCAGTATTTT.